One sample yielded the 23 T cell receptor beta chains listed below, sequenced in a study of T cell responses to AZD1222 COVID-19 vaccine. TCRdb's table, derived via immunoSEQ multiplex PCR, lists solely in-frame clones and lacks some. The data show about 150,000 clones, around nine tenths seen once. The sample here was peripheral blood, taken on day 0 of AZD1222 vaccination. The receptors were gathered from an adult in good health.

The J gene is TRBJ2-7, the V gene TRBV7-9, with TRBD1 matching over 11 bases. In germline, CDR1 is SEHNR, CDR2 FQNEAQ (reference sequence). The CDR3 loop spans 15 amino acids. Trimming removed 4 bases from V and 3 bases from J; junction bases left unmatched: 5. In nucleotides, the CDR3 is TGTGCCAGCAGCTCCGAGGACAGGGGGCACTACGAGCAGTACTTC. Translation gives CASSSEDRGHYEQYF.

The CDR3 loop is CASRAIAKNIQYF. The CDR3 DNA sequence: TGCGCCAGCAGGGCTATAGCCAAAAACATTCAGTACTTC. The rearrangement uses TRBV4-1 and TRBJ2-4; no clear D gene. Germline CDR1 MGHRA, CDR2 YSYEKL. This CDR3 is 13 amino acids long. Trimming removed 6 bases from V and 0 bases from J, with 6 bases in between.

The rearrangement joins TRBV7-9 to TRBJ2-5; 7 nucleotides line up with TRBD1. V shed 1 base and J 2 bases; nucleotides not matched to a gene: 4. This CDR3 has 15 amino acids. Germline values: CDR1 SEHNR, CDR2 FQNEAQ (reference sequence). The CDR3 region has the DNA TGTGCCAGCAGCTTAGGGAGGACAGGACAAGAGACCCAGTACTTC. Protein product: CASSLGRTGQETQYF.

The chain links TRBV5-1 to TRBJ2-3; a possible D gene is TRBD2 (5 bases). The CDR3 contains 14 residues. CDR1 and CDR2 (germline): SGHRS, YFSETQ. V lost 4 bases to trimming and J lost 1 base, with 10 bases between them. CDR3 bases: TGCGCCAGCAGCCCGACTACAGGCACAGATACGCAGTATTTT. This encodes CASSPTTGTDTQYF. The full variable domain, completed using reference TRBV5-1 and TRBJ2-3, is KAGVTQTPRYLIKTRGQQVTLSCSPISGHRSVSWYQQTPGQGLQFLFEYFSETQRNKGNFPGRFSGRQFSNSRSEMNVSTLELGDSALYLCASSPTTGTDTQYFGPGTRLTVL.

The chain employs TRBV7-8 and TRBJ1-2; a possible D gene is TRBD1 (5 bases). The CDR3 is 17 residues long. Germline CDR1 and CDR2: SGHVS and FQNEAQ. Trimming cost V 5 bases and J 0 bases, with 19 bases left between them. The CDR3 reads CASSPPGQRRSNYGYTF. In DNA, the CDR3 is TGTGCCAGCAGCCCGCCGGGGCAACGGCGATCTAACTATGGCTACACCTTC.

The chain's CDR3 is CATSRSTGAAPGANVLTF. The CDR3 DNA reads as TGTGCCACCAGCAGGAGTACGGGGGCTGCCCCTGGGGCCAACGTCCTGACTTTC. This sequence joins TRBV15 and TRBJ2-6; either TRBD1 or TRBD2 may fit D (6 bases each). CDR1 and CDR2 from the germline V gene are LNHNV and YYDKDF (reference sequence). This CDR3 has 18 amino acids. The V end lost 3 bases, the J end lost 2 bases, and 17 bases lay between the germline ends.

The chain joins TRBV29-1 to TRBJ1-5, with D unresolved. This CDR3 region has 12 residues. V shed 5 bases and J shed 2 bases, with 7 bases lying between them. Germline CDR1 and CDR2: SQVTM and ANQGSEA. The chain's CDR3 is CSVRSGNQPQHF. The CDR3 DNA sequence: TGCAGCGTTAGGAGTGGCAATCAGCCCCAGCATTTT.

The chain couples TRBV7-8 to TRBJ1-1; D unresolved. In germline, CDR1 is SGHVS, CDR2 FQNEAQ. This CDR3 spans 14 amino acids. V lost 1 base, J lost 3 bases, and 9 bases lay in between. DNA for the CDR3: TGTGCCAGCAGCTTAGAACAGCGGTACACTGAAGCTTTCTTT. It yields the protein CASSLEQRYTEAFF.

This chain links TRBV6-5 with TRBJ2-7; D not certain. The CDR3 extends over 13 amino acids. Germline CDR1 is MNHEY and CDR2 is SVGAGI. Trimming left V 4 bases short and J 4 bases short, with 11 bases between. The CDR3 nucleotides read TGTGCCAGCAGTTCGAGGAAGGGTTACGAGCAGTACTTC. This gives the protein CASSSRKGYEQYF.

This sequence joins TRBV30 and TRBJ2-7, with 9 bases fitting TRBD2. V lost 2 bases to trimming and J lost 5 bases; unmatched junction nucleotides: 13. The CDR3 contains 16 residues. The germline CDR1 and CDR2 sequences are GTSNPN and SVGIG (reference sequence). CDR3 in amino acids: CAWSTWAGGVTDEQYF. The CDR3 coding sequence is TGTGCCTGGAGTACTTGGGCGGGGGGGGTTACCGACGAGCAGTACTTC.

This clone was recorded once. The J gene is TRBJ1-2, the V gene TRBV3-1 (or the pseudogene TRBV3-2), with a possible D match to TRBD1 (6 bases). The CDR3 consists of 14 residues. V shed 6 bases and J shed 4 bases, with 15 bases lying between them. Germline loops: CDR1 LGHDT, CDR2 YNNKEL (reference sequence). The CDR3 reads CASSATGGSYGYTF. The CDR3 DNA sequence: TGTGCCAGCAGTGCAACGGGGGGCTCCTATGGCTACACCTTC.

The chain combines TRBV5-4 with TRBJ2-2; 7 bases map to TRBD1. This CDR3 contains 14 residues. Germline loops: CDR1 SGHNT, CDR2 YYREEE (reference sequence). Losses at the gene ends were 4 bases for V and 10 bases for J; bases not matched to a gene: 10. CDR3 loop: CASSRGPGPEELFF. In DNA form, the CDR3 reads TGTGCCAGCAGCAGGGGGCCAGGTCCGGAGGAGCTGTTTTTT.

This chain connects TRBV5-1 to TRBJ2-6, with a possible D match to TRBD2 (5 bases). V was trimmed by 0 bases and J by 0 bases, leaving 16 bases between them. CDR3 length: 19 amino acids. Germline CDR1 reads SGHRS; CDR2 reads YFSETQ. The CDR3 sequence is CASSLVTIGLHSGANVLTF. In DNA, the CDR3 is TGCGCCAGCAGCTTGGTCACCATCGGACTGCACTCTGGGGCCAACGTCCTGACTTTC.

V gene TRBV7-2 combines with J gene TRBJ1-6; D gene uncertain. Germline assignment: CDR1 SGHTA and CDR2 FQGNSA. V gave up 2 bases and J gave up 7 bases, with 9 bases separating them. CDR3 size: 14 residues. This CDR3 reads CASSLISGNSPLHF. In DNA form, the CDR3 reads TGTGCCAGCAGCTTAATCTCAGGAAATTCACCCCTCCACTTT.

The J gene is TRBJ1-5, the V gene TRBV28; D gene uncertain. CDR3 length: 12 residues. With 7 bases removed from V and 7 bases from J, the gap between germline ends came to 11 bases. Per the germline V gene, CDR1 is MDHEN and CDR2 is SYDVKM. This CDR3 is CASNPPIQPQHF. The CDR3 coding sequence is TGTGCCAGCAACCCCCCCATACAGCCCCAGCATTTT.

The rearrangement links TRBV20-1 to TRBJ1-6; TRBD1 aligns across 7 bases. J lost 13 bases, V lost 3 bases, and 12 bases had no gene match. This CDR3 region has 14 residues. The germline CDR1 and CDR2 sequences are DFQATT and SNEGSKA (reference sequence). The CDR3 DNA follows: TGCAGTGCTAGTGGAGTCAGGGGGATTCACCCCCTCCACTTT. Its translation: CSASGVRGIHPLHF.

The chain couples TRBV9 to TRBJ2-1; possibly TRBD2 for D (5 bases). Per the germline V gene, CDR1 is SGDLS and CDR2 is YYNGEE. The V end was cut by 0 bases, the J end by 6 bases, with 7 bases between. There are 13 residues in the CDR3. The CDR3 sequence is CASSVDRGNEQFF. CDR3 nucleotides: TGTGCCAGCAGCGTAGATCGGGGCAATGAGCAGTTCTTC. Based on the CDR3 plus reference TRBV9 and TRBJ2-1, the full variable domain is DSGVTQTPKHLITATGQRVTLRCSPRSGDLSVYWYQQSLDQGLQFLIQYYNGEERAKGNILERFSAQQFPDLHSELNLSSLELGDSALYFCASSVDRGNEQFFGPGTRLTVL.

This sequence joins TRBV12-5 and TRBJ1-1; D uncertain. The CDR3 runs 12 residues. Trimming took off 2 bases at V and 4 bases at J, with 5 bases between the two ends. Germline-derived CDR1 and CDR2 are LGHNT and FRNRAP. For the CDR3, the DNA is TGTGCTAGTGGTTTGCCGCTCACTGAAGCTTTCTTT. It specifies CASGLPLTEAFF.

This chain joins TRBV7-9 and TRBJ1-2; 12 bases map to TRBD1. The CDR3 consists of 15 residues. J lost 7 bases, V lost 7 bases, and 10 bases had no gene match. Germline V gene sequence: CDR1 SEHNR, CDR2 FQNEAQ (reference sequence). The DNA for the CDR3 is TGTGCCAGCACCCGACCGGGACAGGGGGCGAGTGGCTACACCTTC. Protein product: CASTRPGQGASGYTF.

This chain joins TRBV18 and TRBJ1-1; TRBD1 might be the D (6 bases). CDR1 and CDR2 (germline): KGHSH, LQKENI. The CDR3 has 15 amino acids. Deletions cut 4 bases from V and 6 bases from J, with 18 bases between. The DNA of the CDR3 is TGTGCCAGCTCACTGGTTGGGGGGGCGCTGGCTGAAGCTTTCTTT. This sequence encodes CASSLVGGALAEAFF.

This clone was found once. This chain links TRBV9 with TRBJ1-2, with 11 bases that match TRBD1. V gave up 0 bases and J gave up 6 bases; unmatched junction bases: 4. CDR1 and CDR2 from the germline V gene are SGDLS and YYNGEE. The CDR3 totals 15 residues. CDR3 loop: CASSVEDRGRDGYTF. CDR3 bases: TGTGCCAGCAGCGTAGAGGACAGGGGGCGCGATGGCTACACCTTC.

Here the CDR3 DNA reads TGTGCCAGCAGCTTATCAGGGACTCAGCCCCAGCATTTT. Translating it yields CASSLSGTQPQHF. The J gene is TRBJ1-5, the V gene TRBV7-3; tentatively, D is TRBD1 (5 bases). The germline CDR1 and CDR2 sequences are SGHTA and FQGTGA. The CDR3 contains 13 residues. V lost 2 bases and J lost 6, with 8 bases in between. Complete variable domain (other parts from reference TRBV7-3 and TRBJ1-5): GAGVSQTPSNKVTEKGKYVELRCDPISGHTALYWYRQSLGQGPEFLIYFQGTGAADDSGLPNDRFFAVRPEGSVSTLKIQRTERGDSAVYLCASSLSGTQPQHFGDGTRLSIL.

This chain joins TRBV3-1 (or the pseudogene TRBV3-2) and TRBJ2-7; TRBD2 aligns across 7 bases. This CDR3 region has 14 residues. J gave up 2 bases and V 4 bases, and 5 bases lay outside the gene matches. Germline assignment: CDR1 LGHDT and CDR2 YNNKEL (reference sequence). The CDR3 DNA reads as TGTGCCAGCAGCCCCCGGGCGGGGGCCTACGAGCAGTACTTC. Residues: CASSPRAGAYEQYF.